This T cell receptor (beta chain) was observed in a study of shared clonotypes between healthy human individuals. The wider study: Ranging from 18 to 49 in age, donors were a couple of women and a few men.

The V end was cut by 6 bases, the J end by 3 bases, with 17 bases between. Germline lookup yields CDR1 MDHEN and CDR2 SYDVKM. There are 15 residues in the CDR3. Cells designated naive CD8 were CD45RO-negative and were positively selected for CCR7, with terminally differentiated effector memory CD45RA+ cells excluded. The protocol was immunoSEQ multiplex PCR, while the TCRdb copy is restricted to in-frame clones and leaves out a portion. The data show about 2.1 million clones, about 93% seen once. Sequencing used naive CD8+ T cells from PBMCs. This sequence joins TRBV28 and TRBJ1-1, with D possibly being TRBD1 (5 bases). The receptor was derived from a man aged 18 to 29 in good health. Some clones in this sample may be carry-over from other donors' samples. The CDR3 loop is CASRPGWGADTEAFF. CDR3 nucleotides: TGTGCCAGCAGACCAGGATGGGGCGCCGACACTGAAGCTTTCTTT. The whole variable domain, remainder taken from reference TRBV28 and TRBJ1-1, is DVKVTQSSRYLVKRTGEKVFLECVQDMDHENMFWYRQDPGLGLRLIYFSYDVKMKEKGDIPEGYSVSREKKERFSLILESASTNQTSMYLCASRPGWGADTEAFFGQGTRLTVV.